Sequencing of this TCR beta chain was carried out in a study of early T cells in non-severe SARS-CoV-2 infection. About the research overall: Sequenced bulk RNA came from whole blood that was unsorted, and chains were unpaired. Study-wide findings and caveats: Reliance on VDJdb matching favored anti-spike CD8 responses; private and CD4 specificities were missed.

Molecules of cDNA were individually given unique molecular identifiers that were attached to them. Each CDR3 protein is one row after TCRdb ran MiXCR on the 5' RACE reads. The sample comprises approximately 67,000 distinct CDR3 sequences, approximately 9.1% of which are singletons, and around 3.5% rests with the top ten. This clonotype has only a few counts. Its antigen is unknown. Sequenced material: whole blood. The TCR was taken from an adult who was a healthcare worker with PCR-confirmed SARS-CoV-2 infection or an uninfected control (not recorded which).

The CDR3 DNA reads TGCGCCAGCAGCTTGGGTCATGCGGGCTACGAGCAGTACTTC. Its protein is CASSLGHAGYEQYF. The chain combines TRBV5-1 with TRBJ2-7, with TRBD2 as a possible D gene (5 bases). Germline CDR1 SGHRS, CDR2 YFSETQ. V dropped 0 bases and J dropped 3 bases, with 10 bases sitting between them. The CDR3 sequence is 14 residues long. Together with reference TRBV5-1 and TRBJ2-7, the CDR3 gives the full variable domain: KAGVTQTPRYLIKTRGQQVTLSCSPISGHRSVSWYQQTPGQGLQFLFEYFSETQRNKGNFPGRFSGRQFSNSRSEMNVSTLELGDSALYLCASSLGHAGYEQYFGPGTRLTVT.